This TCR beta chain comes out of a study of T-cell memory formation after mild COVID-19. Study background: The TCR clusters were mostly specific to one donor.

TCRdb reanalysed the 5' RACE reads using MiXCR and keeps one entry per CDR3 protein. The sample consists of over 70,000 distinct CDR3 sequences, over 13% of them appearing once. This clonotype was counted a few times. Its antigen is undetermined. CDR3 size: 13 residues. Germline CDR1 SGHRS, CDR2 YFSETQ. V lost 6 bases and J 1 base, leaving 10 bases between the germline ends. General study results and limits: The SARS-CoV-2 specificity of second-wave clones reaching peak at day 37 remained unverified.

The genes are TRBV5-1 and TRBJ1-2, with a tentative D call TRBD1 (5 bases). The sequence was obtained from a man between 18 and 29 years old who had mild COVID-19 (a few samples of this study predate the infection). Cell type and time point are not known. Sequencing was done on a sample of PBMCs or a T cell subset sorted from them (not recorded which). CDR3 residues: CASTGGDNYGYTF. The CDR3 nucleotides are TGCGCCAGCACTGGGGGTGATAACTATGGCTACACCTTC.